This T cell receptor beta chain originates from a study of shared clonotypes between healthy human individuals. V was shortened by 6 bases and J by 5 bases, with 20 bases between the two germline ends. Germline V gene data show CDR1 as SGHRS and CDR2 as YFSETQ. This CDR3 is built from 15 residues. TCRdb's table, derived via immunoSEQ multiplex PCR, lists solely in-frame clones and lacks some. The repertoire holds over a million clones, with 75% to 85% as singletons. V is TRBV5-1 and J is TRBJ2-5; D possibly corresponds to TRBD2 (7 bases). What was sequenced was memory CD4+ T cells from PBMCs. As for subset: CD45RA-negative fraction. The origin of this receptor is a man between 18 and 35 years old in good health. Some clones in this sample may be carry-over from other donors' samples. The CDR3 loop reads CASNIKPGGRETQYF. The CDR3 bases are TGCGCCAGCAACATCAAACCCGGGGGGCGTGAGACCCAGTACTTC.